This T cell receptor (beta chain) was recorded in a study of CD8 T cells in ankylosing spondylitis. The TCR beta libraries were generated through quantitative 5'-RACE incorporating molecular barcodes. MiXCR, run by TCRdb on the 5' RACE reads, gives a single entry per CDR3 protein. The repertoire includes almost 30,000 distinct CDR3 sequences, 4.5% to 5.5% of them detected once, and around 1.8% sits in the top ten. Study-wide findings and caveats: Ankylosing spondylitis blood appeared to carry a characteristic TCR beta motif of roughly eight highly homologous variants. Disease-linked clones proved CD8+ and comparatively uncommon in peripheral blood. Existing reports had already noted some motif variants in reactive arthritis synovial fluid and blood.

V shed 0 bases, J shed 13 bases, and the junction held 6 bases outside the gene matches. The CDR3 consists of 14 residues. Per the germline V gene, CDR1 is SGDLS and CDR2 is YYNGEE. The table lists this clonotype with many counts. Its antigen is undetermined. V gene TRBV9 combines with J gene TRBJ2-1; 11 bases fit TRBD2. This sequence was found in a female donor with ankylosing spondylitis or in good health (not recorded which). The source material was blood, either unsorted or a sorted T cell fraction (not recorded which). CDR3 sequence: CASSVVGLADLQFF. The CDR3 coding sequence is TGTGCCAGCAGCGTAGTGGGACTAGCGGACCTCCAGTTCTTC.